The 10 T cell receptor beta chains below were found in one sample sequenced in a study of T-cell reconstitution after alpha-beta-depleted transplantation in children. The authors prepared the TCRbeta library with unique molecular identifiers. TCRdb passed the PCR reads through MiXCR, listing each CDR3 protein once. The sample shows roughly 570,000 distinct CDR3 sequences, approximately 30% of them seen only once. The input for sequencing was PBMCs, taken before TCRalphabeta/CD19-depleted stem cell transplant. The source of these receptors is a boy less than two years old with Wiskott-Aldrich syndrome, due to receive a stem cell transplant.

This chain uses TRBV5-1 with TRBJ2-1; 11 nucleotides agree with TRBD2. CDR3 length: 16 amino acids. The junction had 5 bases not matched to a gene; V was cut back by 3 bases and J by 3 bases. CDR1 and CDR2 (germline): SGHRS, YFSETQ. The CDR3 protein is CASSWGLAEIYNEQFF. CDR3 bases: TGCGCCAGCAGCTGGGGACTAGCGGAAATCTACAATGAGCAGTTCTTC.

The genes are TRBV18 and TRBJ1-2; 8 bases match TRBD1. The V and J ends lost 4 bases and 2 bases, in that order; junction bases with no gene match: 6. Germline CDR1 and CDR2: KGHSH and LQKENI. This CDR3 is 15 amino acids long. CDR3 bases: TGTGCCAGCTCACGGGGACAGGCAACCAACTATGGCTACACCTTC. It encodes CASSRGQATNYGYTF.

CDR3 region: CASSLGRVREQFF. CDR3 sequence (DNA): TGTGCCAGCAGTTTAGGTCGCGTCAGGGAGCAGTTCTTC. The V gene is TRBV12-3 or TRBV12-4, the J gene TRBJ2-1; D is ambiguous. V lost 1 base, J lost 10 bases, and 11 bases lay in between. CDR3 size: 13 residues.

This chain links TRBV6-5 with TRBJ1-3, with D hard to call. V lost 0 bases and J 4 bases, leaving 7 bases between the germline ends. The CDR3 spans 14 residues. Germline CDR1 MNHEY, CDR2 SVGAGI. CDR3 sequence reads: CASSYSAEGNTIYF. DNA for the CDR3: TGTGCCAGCAGTTACTCAGCCGAAGGAAACACCATATATTTT.

J is TRBJ1-2 and V is TRBV12-3 or TRBV12-4; D not certain. This CDR3 has 13 amino acids. Trimming stripped 3 bases from V and 3 bases from J, with 8 bases between. CDR3 residues: CASSFTADYGYTF. For the CDR3, the DNA is TGTGCCAGCAGTTTTACCGCGGACTATGGCTACACCTTC.

The rearrangement uses TRBV6-5 and TRBJ2-2; D not resolved. Trimming pared 6 bases from V and 7 bases from J, leaving 9 bases between. In germline, CDR1 is MNHEY, CDR2 SVGAGI. The CDR3 loop spans 12 amino acids. CDR3 coding DNA: TGTGCCAGCAGATGGATGAACGGGGAGCTGTTTTTT. The encoded protein is CASRWMNGELFF.

J is TRBJ2-3 and V is TRBV14; D is possibly TRBD2 (6 bases). The ends were cut back, 0 bases at V and 1 base at J, with 11 bases in the middle. CDR1 is SGHDN, CDR2 FVKESK, per germline. CDR3 length: 16 amino acids. CDR3 coding DNA: TGTGCCAGCAGCCAAGACATACTAGCCGGCACAGATACGCAGTATTTT. It translates to CASSQDILAGTDTQYF.

The chain carries TRBV20-1 and TRBJ1-5; D is unresolved. This CDR3 has 14 residues. Germline loops: CDR1 DFQATT, CDR2 SNEGSKA (reference sequence). Trimming shortened V by 0 bases and J by 6 bases, and 12 bases separated the two germline ends. The CDR3 reads CSARDPTPGQPQHF. The CDR3 DNA sequence: TGCAGTGCTAGAGATCCGACCCCGGGTCAGCCCCAGCATTTT.

V gene TRBV5-1 combines with J gene TRBJ2-2, with D perhaps assigned TRBD1 or TRBD2 (6 bases each). Germline values: CDR1 SGHRS, CDR2 YFSETQ. V was trimmed by 0 bases and J by 3 bases, leaving 12 bases between them. The CDR3 runs 16 residues. CDR3 bases: TGCGCCAGCAGCTTGGAACCAGGGGAGGACACCGGGGAGCTGTTTTTT. Translated: CASSLEPGEDTGELFF.

This clonotype has a handful of counts. The J gene is TRBJ2-7, the V gene TRBV6-1; TRBD1 matches 10 bases. V shed 6 bases, J shed 0 bases, and the junction held 5 bases outside the gene matches. Germline CDR1 MNHNS, CDR2 SASEGT. The CDR3 loop spans 15 amino acids. The DNA of the CDR3 is TGTGCCAGCAGCCAGGACAGGGGGTTCTCCTACGAGCAGTACTTC. Protein: CASSQDRGFSYEQYF.